These 4 T cell receptor beta chains were sequenced from one sample in a study of human T cells and chemical hapten exposure. This sample's time point: pre-sensitization, week 0. This sample's treatment: therapeutic diphenylcyclopropenone sensitization with weekly scalp DPC. TCRdb ran MiXCR on the RACE reads and lists one entry per CDR3 protein. The data show around 330,000 distinct CDR3 sequences, approximately 5% seen once. The specimen comprised whole blood, sampled in connection with sensitization to the hapten diphenylcyclopropenone (DPC). The receptors were gathered from a young woman with alopecia areata. Some clones in this sample may be carry-over from other donors' samples.

This clonotype has ten or more counts. The chain uses TRBV5-1 and TRBJ2-1; D is perhaps TRBD1 (6 bases). Trimming shortened V by 5 bases and J by 6 bases, and 18 bases separated the two germline ends. The germline V gene has CDR1 SGHRS and CDR2 YFSETQ. This CDR3 is built from 15 residues. This CDR3 is CASSSRVGAGNEQFF. CDR3 coding DNA: TGCGCCAGCAGTTCTCGTGTGGGGGCCGGCAATGAGCAGTTCTTC.

This CDR3 is CASSDPPGSFSNYGYTF. CDR3 DNA sequence: TGTGCCAGCAGTGACCCTCCAGGGAGCTTTTCTAACTATGGCTACACCTTC. V gene TRBV2 combines with J gene TRBJ1-2; perhaps TRBD1 as D (5 bases). This CDR3 region has 17 residues. Trimming took 3 bases from V and 0 from J, leaving 17 bases between them. Germline V gene data show CDR1 as SNHLY and CDR2 as FYNNEI.

The V call is TRBV7-2, the J call TRBJ2-1; 12 nucleotides agree with TRBD2. Germline loops: CDR1 SGHTA, CDR2 FQGNSA. Trimming removed 5 bases from V and 3 bases from J; junction bases left unmatched: 8. The CDR3 is 17 residues long. CDR3 amino acids: CASSPPGLAGFYNEQFF. In DNA form, the CDR3 reads TGTGCCAGCAGCCCGCCCGGACTAGCGGGGTTCTACAATGAGCAGTTCTTC.

This clonotype was seen repeatedly, ten times or more. The chain is built from TRBV29-1 and TRBJ2-2; D not certain. V was cut by 4 bases and J by 2 bases, with 8 bases left in between. In germline, CDR1 is SQVTM, CDR2 ANQGSEA. The CDR3 spans 13 residues. CDR3 sequence (DNA): TGCAGCGTTGTCCAAAGAAACACCGGGGAGCTGTTTTTT. This gives the protein CSVVQRNTGELFF.